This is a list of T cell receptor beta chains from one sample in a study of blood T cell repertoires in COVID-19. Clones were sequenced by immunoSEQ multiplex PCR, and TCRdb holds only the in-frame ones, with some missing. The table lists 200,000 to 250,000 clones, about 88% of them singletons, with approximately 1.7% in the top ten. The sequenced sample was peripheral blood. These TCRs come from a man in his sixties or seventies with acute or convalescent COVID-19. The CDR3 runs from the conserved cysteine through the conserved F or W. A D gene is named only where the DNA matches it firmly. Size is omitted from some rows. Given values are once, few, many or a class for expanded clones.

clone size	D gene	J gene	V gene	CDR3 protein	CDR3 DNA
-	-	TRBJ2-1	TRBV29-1	CSGEWTAEQFF	TGCAGCGGGGAATGGACAGCCGAGCAGTTCTTC
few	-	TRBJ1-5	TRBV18	CASSPPGTRNQPQHF	TGTGCCAGCTCGCCACCGGGGACAAGAAATCAGCCCCAGCATTTT
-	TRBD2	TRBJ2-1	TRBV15	CATSRVTSGIYNEQFF	TGTGCCACCAGCAGAGTGACTAGCGGGATATACAATGAGCAGTTCTTC
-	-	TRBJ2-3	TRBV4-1	CASSPAGGGSADTQYF	TGCGCCAGCAGCCCCGCGGGTGGGGGCAGCGCAGATACGCAGTATTTT
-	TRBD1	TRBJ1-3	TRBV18	CASSPPTGVNTIYF	TGTGCCAGCTCACCACCCACAGGGGTCAACACCATATATTTT
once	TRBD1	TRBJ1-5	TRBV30	CAWSPGGTDNLLQHF	TGTGCCTGGAGTCCAGGGGGGACAGACAATCTTCTCCAGCATTTT
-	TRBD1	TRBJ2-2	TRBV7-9	CASSLDRINTGELFF	TGTGCCAGCAGCTTGGACAGGATTAACACCGGGGAGCTGTTTTTT
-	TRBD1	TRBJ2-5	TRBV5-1	CASSPNSRGRETQYF	TGCGCCAGCAGCCCTAACTCCAGGGGGCGAGAGACCCAGTACTTC
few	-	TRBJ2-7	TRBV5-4	CASSPPRTATYEQYF	TGTGCCAGCAGCCCACCCCGGACAGCAACCTACGAGCAGTACTTC
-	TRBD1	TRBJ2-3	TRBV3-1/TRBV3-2	CASSRQGTDTQYF	TGTGCCAGCTCTCGACAGGGGACAGATACGCAGTATTTT
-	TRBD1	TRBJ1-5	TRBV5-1	CASSLGTGGEPQHF	TGCGCCAGCAGCTTGGGGACAGGGGGTGAGCCCCAGCATTTT